This T cell receptor beta chain is from a study of blood T cell repertoires in COVID-19. The assay was immunoSEQ multiplex PCR, and TCRdb's table has in-frame clones only and misses some. The sample shows some 300,000 clones, approximately 88% of them seen only once. The V and J ends lost 3 bases and 3 bases respectively, with 9 bases between them. The length of the CDR3 is 14 residues. The specimen was peripheral blood. The chain couples TRBV23-1 to TRBJ1-5; D might be TRBD1 (6 bases). TRBV23-1 is an ORF for which the function is uncertain. The TCR sequence derives from a woman younger than 45 who had recovered from COVID-19. The CDR3 DNA is TGCGCCAGCAGTCACAGGGGAGACAATCAGCCCCAGCATTTT. It encodes CASSHRGDNQPQHF.